The 20 T cell receptor beta chains below come from one sample, sequenced in a study of shared T cell receptors in the human thymus. TCRdb's table, derived via immunoSEQ multiplex PCR, lists solely in-frame clones and lacks some. Found here are about 380,000 clones, more than 85% of them singletons; the top ten hold about 0.02%. The sample taken for sequencing was thymocytes. Receptors were obtained from a human donor.

V and J are TRBV4-2 and TRBJ1-5, with no clear D. CDR3 length equals 16 residues. Trimming took 0 bases from V and 2 from J, leaving 11 bases between them. The germline V gene encodes CDR1 LGHNA and CDR2 YNFKEQ. This CDR3 reads CASSQDRRVGNQPQHF. DNA of the CDR3: TGTGCCAGCAGCCAAGATAGGAGGGTCGGCAATCAGCCCCAGCATTTT.

The chain is built from TRBV29-1 and TRBJ2-1; TRBD2 aligns across 9 bases. The CDR3 totals 15 residues. J gave up 8 bases and V 4 bases, and 12 bases lay outside the gene matches. Germline CDR1 reads SQVTM; CDR2 reads ANQGSEA. CDR3 amino acids: CSVVPPSGKIDEQFF. Written as DNA, the CDR3 is TGCAGCGTTGTTCCACCTAGCGGGAAGATCGATGAGCAGTTCTTC.

The genes are TRBV28 and TRBJ2-6; TRBD1 matches at 12 bases. The J segment lost 1 base and the V segment lost 2 bases, leaving 9 bases of the junction unmatched. The CDR3 spans 20 residues. Germline assignment: CDR1 MDHEN and CDR2 SYDVKM. CDR3 residues: CASSLSGPGQGASGANVLTF. The CDR3 bases are TGTGCCAGCAGTTTAAGTGGCCCGGGACAGGGGGCTTCTGGGGCCAACGTCCTGACTTTC.

The CDR3 spells CASSQTTSPKTQYF. In nucleotides, the CDR3 is TGCGCCAGCAGCCAAACGACTAGCCCCAAGACCCAGTACTTC. This sequence joins TRBV4-1 and TRBJ2-5; TRBD2 agrees at 7 bases. V was pared by 2 bases and J by 6 bases, with 6 bases of the junction left unmatched. The V gene's germline CDR1 is MGHRA and CDR2 YSYEKL. The CDR3 has 14 residues.

The V and J genes are TRBV23-1 and TRBJ2-2; D might be TRBD1 (5 bases). TRBV23-1 is assigned to the ORF class and has an uncertain function. V was clipped by 0 bases and J by 6 bases, with 17 bases between them. CDR3 length equals 17 residues. CDR3 in amino acids: CASSQSGETVTPGELFF. In nucleotides, the CDR3 is TGCGCCAGCAGTCAATCAGGCGAGACAGTTACCCCCGGGGAGCTGTTTTTT.

The V and J genes are TRBV5-4 and TRBJ2-1; a possible D gene is TRBD2 (6 bases). CDR1 and CDR2 (germline): SGHNT, YYREEE (reference sequence). Trimming shortened V by 0 bases and J by 2 bases, and 21 bases separated the two germline ends. The CDR3 covers 19 residues. This chain's CDR3 is CASSLGLRAGARAYNEQFF. In nucleotides, the CDR3 is TGTGCCAGCAGCTTGGGCCTTCGAGCGGGTGCCAGGGCCTACAATGAGCAGTTCTTC.

CDR3 nucleotides: TGTGCCAGCAGCGGATACTCAACAGGGGGCCCAAGGAACGGGGAGCTGTTTTTT. This gives the protein CASSGYSTGGPRNGELFF. The chain has TRBV7-2 and TRBJ2-2; TRBD1 matches 9 bases. Looked up from germline, CDR1 is SGHTA and CDR2 is FQGNSA. The CDR3 runs 18 residues. The V gene end was trimmed by 5 bases and the J gene end by 7 bases; junction bases not matched to a gene: 17. The variable domain in full, with the rest retrieved from reference TRBV7-2 and TRBJ2-2, is GAGVSQSPSNKVTEKGKDVELRCDPISGHTALYWYRQSLGQGLEFLIYFQGNSAPDKSGLPSDRFSAERTGGSVSTLTIQRTQQEDSAVYLCASSGYSTGGPRNGELFFGEGSRLTVL.

The chain uses TRBV10-3 and TRBJ2-3; TRBD2 matches 13 bases. V shed 3 bases, J shed 2 bases, and the junction held 2 bases outside the gene matches. CDR1 is ENHRY and CDR2 is SYGVKD in the germline V gene. This CDR3 contains 16 residues. The CDR3 protein is CAISEGTSGATDTQYF. CDR3 DNA sequence: TGTGCCATCAGTGAAGGGACTAGCGGGGCCACAGATACGCAGTATTTT.

The rearrangement uses TRBV18 and TRBJ1-1; D might be TRBD1 (6 bases). The CDR3 length is 18 residues. Germline V lookup: CDR1 KGHSH, CDR2 LQKENI. V lost 1 base to trimming and J lost 5 bases, with 23 bases between them. The CDR3 is CASSPQRGAPRPETEAFF. Here the CDR3 DNA reads TGTGCCAGCTCACCACAGAGGGGGGCTCCTCGACCGGAAACTGAAGCTTTCTTT.

The chain couples TRBV5-1 to TRBJ2-1; D possibly corresponds to TRBD2 (6 bases). V was clipped by 3 bases and J by 9 bases, with 19 bases between them. The germline V gene has CDR1 SGHRS and CDR2 YFSETQ. There are 15 residues in the CDR3. The CDR3 region has the DNA TGCGCCAGCAGCTGGACCGGGACTCCCTGGGGTGAGCAGTTCTTC. It yields the protein CASSWTGTPWGEQFF. Supplemented by reference TRBV5-1 and TRBJ2-1, the full variable domain reads KAGVTQTPRYLIKTRGQQVTLSCSPISGHRSVSWYQQTPGQGLQFLFEYFSETQRNKGNFPGRFSGRQFSNSRSEMNVSTLELGDSALYLCASSWTGTPWGEQFFGPGTRLTVL.

The CDR3 sequence is CSARMDETEFF. In DNA, the CDR3 is TGCAGTGCTAGAATGGACGAAACGGAGTTCTTC. This chain links TRBV20-1 with TRBJ2-1; D is ambiguous. Per germline, CDR1 DFQATT and CDR2 SNEGSKA (reference sequence). This CDR3 contains 11 residues. V was trimmed by 2 bases and J by 14 bases, leaving 13 bases between them.

The chain joins TRBV27 to TRBJ1-2; the D gene is possibly TRBD1 (6 bases). The V gene lost 1 base and the J gene lost 4 bases, with 7 bases spanning the gap. The CDR3 covers 13 residues. CDR1 is MNHEY, CDR2 SMNVEV, per germline (reference sequence). The CDR3 reads CASSLWGAYGYTF. The CDR3 DNA reads as TGTGCCAGCAGTTTATGGGGGGCCTATGGCTACACCTTC.

This clone was seen just once. In DNA, the CDR3 is TGTGCCAGCAGTTTTTTGACAGGAGACCGAAATGAAAAACTGTTTTTT. It translates to CASSFLTGDRNEKLFF. The chain has TRBV28 and TRBJ1-4; the D gene is possibly TRBD1 (6 bases). V lost 3 bases and J 5 bases, leaving 16 bases between the germline ends. The CDR3 contains 16 residues. The V gene's germline CDR1 is MDHEN and CDR2 SYDVKM.

J is TRBJ2-1 and V is TRBV28; D perhaps matches TRBD2 (6 bases). CDR1 is MDHEN and CDR2 is SYDVKM in the germline V gene. The CDR3 sequence is 19 residues long. Trimming shortened V by 3 bases and J by 1 base, and 22 bases separated the two germline ends. The CDR3 spells CASSLRDSKNNVSYNEQFF. The CDR3 DNA sequence: TGTGCCAGCAGTTTGCGGGACTCAAAAAACAATGTGTCCTACAATGAGCAGTTCTTC.

This rearrangement joins TRBV14 to TRBJ2-3, with 7 nucleotides matching TRBD1. Trimming at V came to 4 bases and at J to 2 bases, leaving 6 bases not matched to a gene. Germline V gives CDR1 SGHDN, CDR2 FVKESK. This CDR3 contains 15 residues. This CDR3 reads CASSLPQGSTDTQYF. For the CDR3, the DNA is TGTGCCAGCAGCCTACCACAGGGGTCCACAGATACGCAGTATTTT.

J is TRBJ1-1 and V is TRBV6-5; 8 bases agree with TRBD1. CDR3 length: 13 amino acids. Losses at the gene ends were 4 bases for V and 11 bases for J; bases not matched to a gene: 9. CDR1 is MNHEY, CDR2 SVGAGI, per germline. The DNA of the CDR3 is TGTGCCAGCAGTTCAAACAGGGGGATCGGGGCTTTCTTT. As protein: CASSSNRGIGAFF.

The chain couples TRBV6-1 to TRBJ2-7; D unresolved. The CDR3 has 11 residues. The germline gives CDR1 MNHNS, CDR2 SASEGT. With 6 bases removed from V and 4 bases from J, the gap between germline ends came to 7 bases. The CDR3 loop is CASSPNYEQYF. The DNA of the CDR3 is TGTGCCAGCAGCCCAAATTACGAGCAGTACTTC.

V and J are TRBV7-2 and TRBJ1-5, with 9 bases identical to TRBD1. The V gene end was trimmed by 5 bases and the J gene end by 2 bases; junction bases not matched to a gene: 13. CDR1 SGHTA and CDR2 FQGNSA come from the germline V gene. CDR3 length equals 18 residues. CDR3 in amino acids: CASSPPAGQGTGNQPQHF. In DNA form, the CDR3 reads TGTGCCAGCAGCCCTCCAGCCGGACAGGGGACGGGCAATCAGCCCCAGCATTTT. The complete variable domain, with remaining parts taken from reference TRBV7-2 and TRBJ1-5, reads GAGVSQSPSNKVTEKGKDVELRCDPISGHTALYWYRQSLGQGLEFLIYFQGNSAPDKSGLPSDRFSAERTGGSVSTLTIQRTQQEDSAVYLCASSPPAGQGTGNQPQHFGDGTRLSIL.

This clone was detected only once. The rearrangement uses TRBV27 and TRBJ1-4; D not resolved. Trimming took 2 bases from V and 4 from J, leaving 14 bases between them. The germline gives CDR1 MNHEY, CDR2 SMNVEV (reference sequence). The CDR3 totals 16 residues. The CDR3 region is CASSLGRAYGNEKLFF. CDR3 nucleotides: TGTGCCAGCAGTTTAGGCCGGGCTTACGGTAATGAAAAACTGTTTTTT.

The V call is TRBV28, the J call TRBJ1-1; 7 nucleotides line up with TRBD1. The V segment lost 2 bases and the J segment 1 base; nucleotides outside the gene matches: 13. The CDR3 consists of 18 residues. Germline assignment: CDR1 MDHEN and CDR2 SYDVKM. The CDR3 DNA sequence: TGTGCCAGCAGTTTACCGGGACAGTCTCGCATGAAGAACACTGAAGCTTTCTTT. Protein sequence: CASSLPGQSRMKNTEAFF.